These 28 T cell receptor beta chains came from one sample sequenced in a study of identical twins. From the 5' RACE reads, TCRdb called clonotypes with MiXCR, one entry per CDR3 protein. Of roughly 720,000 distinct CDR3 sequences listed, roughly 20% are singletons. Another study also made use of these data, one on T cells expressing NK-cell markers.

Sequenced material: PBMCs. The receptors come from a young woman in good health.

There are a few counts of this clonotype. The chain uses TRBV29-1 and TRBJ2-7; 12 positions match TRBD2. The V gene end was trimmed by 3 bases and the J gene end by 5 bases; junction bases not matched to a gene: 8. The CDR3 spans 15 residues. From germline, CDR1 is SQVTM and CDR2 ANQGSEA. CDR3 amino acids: CSVELGLAGTDEQYF. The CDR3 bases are TGCAGCGTTGAGCTCGGACTAGCGGGAACAGACGAGCAGTACTTC.

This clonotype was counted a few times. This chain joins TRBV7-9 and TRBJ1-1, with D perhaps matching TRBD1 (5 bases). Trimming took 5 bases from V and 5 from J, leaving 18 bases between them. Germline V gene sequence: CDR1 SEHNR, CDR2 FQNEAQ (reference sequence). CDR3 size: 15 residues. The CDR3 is CASSPQTGQGTEAFF. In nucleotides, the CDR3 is TGTGCCAGCAGCCCACAGACTGGGCAGGGAACTGAAGCTTTCTTT.

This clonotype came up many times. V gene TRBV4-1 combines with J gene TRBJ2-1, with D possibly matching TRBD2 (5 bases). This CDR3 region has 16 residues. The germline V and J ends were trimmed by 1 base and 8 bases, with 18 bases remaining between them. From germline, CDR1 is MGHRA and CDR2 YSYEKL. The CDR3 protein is CASSQVNLLAFDEQFF. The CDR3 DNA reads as TGCGCCAGCAGCCAAGTTAATCTGCTAGCCTTCGATGAGCAGTTCTTC.

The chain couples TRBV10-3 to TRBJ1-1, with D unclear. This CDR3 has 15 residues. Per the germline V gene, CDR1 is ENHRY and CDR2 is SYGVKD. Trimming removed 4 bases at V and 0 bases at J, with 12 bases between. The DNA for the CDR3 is TGTGCCATCAGTGCGCCGCCGGGGATGAACACTGAAGCTTTCTTT. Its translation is CAISAPPGMNTEAFF.

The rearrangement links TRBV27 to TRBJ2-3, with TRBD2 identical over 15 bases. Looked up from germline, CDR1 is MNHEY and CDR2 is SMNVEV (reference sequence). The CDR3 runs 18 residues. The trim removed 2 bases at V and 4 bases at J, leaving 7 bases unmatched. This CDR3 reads CASSLRRTSGRVADTQYF. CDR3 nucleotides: TGTGCCAGCAGTTTACGCCGGACTAGCGGGAGGGTCGCAGATACGCAGTATTTT.

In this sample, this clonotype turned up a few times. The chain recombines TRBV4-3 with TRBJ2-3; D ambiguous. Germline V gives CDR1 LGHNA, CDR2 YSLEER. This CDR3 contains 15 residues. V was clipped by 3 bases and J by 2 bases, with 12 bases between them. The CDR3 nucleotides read TGCGCCAGCAGCCATGCGTGGGGTCCCACAGATACGCAGTATTTT. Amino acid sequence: CASSHAWGPTDTQYF.

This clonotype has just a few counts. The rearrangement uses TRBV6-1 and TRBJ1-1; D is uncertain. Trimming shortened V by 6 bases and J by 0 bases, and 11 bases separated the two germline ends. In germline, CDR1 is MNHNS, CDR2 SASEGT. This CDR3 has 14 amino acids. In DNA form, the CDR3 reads TGTGCCAGCAGGGTACAGAGAGTGAACACTGAAGCTTTCTTT. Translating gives CASRVQRVNTEAFF.

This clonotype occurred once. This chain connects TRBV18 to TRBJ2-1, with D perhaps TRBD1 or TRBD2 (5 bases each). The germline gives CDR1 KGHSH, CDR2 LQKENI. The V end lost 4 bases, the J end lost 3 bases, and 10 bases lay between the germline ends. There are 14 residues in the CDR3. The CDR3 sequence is CASSRDPDYNEQFF. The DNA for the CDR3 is TGTGCCAGCTCACGGGACCCCGACTACAATGAGCAGTTCTTC.

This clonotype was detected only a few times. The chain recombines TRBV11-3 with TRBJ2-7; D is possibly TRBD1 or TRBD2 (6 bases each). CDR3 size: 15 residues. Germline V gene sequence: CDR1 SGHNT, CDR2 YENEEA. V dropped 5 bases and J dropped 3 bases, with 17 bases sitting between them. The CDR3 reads CASSLSRGVGYEQYF. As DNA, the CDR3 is TGTGCCAGCAGCCTTAGTAGGGGGGTGGGCTACGAGCAGTACTTC.

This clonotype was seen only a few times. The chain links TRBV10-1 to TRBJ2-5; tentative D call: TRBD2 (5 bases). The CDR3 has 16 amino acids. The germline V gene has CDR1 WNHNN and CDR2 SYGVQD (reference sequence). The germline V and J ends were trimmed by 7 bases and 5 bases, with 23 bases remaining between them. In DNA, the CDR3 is TGCGCCAGCAAGAGGAGTAGCGTAAAGGGCGGGGAGACCCAGTACTTC. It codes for CASKRSSVKGGETQYF.

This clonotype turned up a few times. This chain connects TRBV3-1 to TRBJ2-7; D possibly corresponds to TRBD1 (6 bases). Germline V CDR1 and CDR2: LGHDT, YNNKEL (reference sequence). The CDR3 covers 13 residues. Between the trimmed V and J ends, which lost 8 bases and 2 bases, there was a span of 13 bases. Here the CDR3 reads CASVRQGTYEQYF. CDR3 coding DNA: TGTGCCAGCGTGAGGCAGGGGACCTACGAGCAGTACTTC.

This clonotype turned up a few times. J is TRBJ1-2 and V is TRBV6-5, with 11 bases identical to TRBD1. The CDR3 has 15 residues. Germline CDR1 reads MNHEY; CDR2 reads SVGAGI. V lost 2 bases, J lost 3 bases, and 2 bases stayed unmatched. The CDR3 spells CASSYGQGAYYGYTF. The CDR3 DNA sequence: TGTGCCAGCAGTTACGGACAGGGGGCGTACTATGGCTACACCTTC.

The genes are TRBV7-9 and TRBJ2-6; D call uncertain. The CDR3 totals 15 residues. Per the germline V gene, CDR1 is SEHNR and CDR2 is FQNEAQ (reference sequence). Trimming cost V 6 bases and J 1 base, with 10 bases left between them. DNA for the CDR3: TGTGCCAGCAGGCGCGACGGTTCTGGGGCCAACGTCCTGACTTTC. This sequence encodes CASRRDGSGANVLTF.

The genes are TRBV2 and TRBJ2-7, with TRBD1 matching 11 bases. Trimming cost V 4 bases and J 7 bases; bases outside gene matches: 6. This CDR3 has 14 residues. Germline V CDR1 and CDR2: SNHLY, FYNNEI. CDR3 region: CASSAGQGDREQYF. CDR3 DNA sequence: TGTGCCAGCAGTGCGGGACAGGGGGATAGGGAGCAGTACTTC.

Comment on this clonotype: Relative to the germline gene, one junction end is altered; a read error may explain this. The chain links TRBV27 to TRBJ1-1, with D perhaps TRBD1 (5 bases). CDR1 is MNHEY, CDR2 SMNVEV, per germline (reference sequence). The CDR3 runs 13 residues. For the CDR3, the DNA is TGTGCTAGCAGTTTCACCGGCAGGGACGCGGTCTTCTTT. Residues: CASSFTGRDAVFF.

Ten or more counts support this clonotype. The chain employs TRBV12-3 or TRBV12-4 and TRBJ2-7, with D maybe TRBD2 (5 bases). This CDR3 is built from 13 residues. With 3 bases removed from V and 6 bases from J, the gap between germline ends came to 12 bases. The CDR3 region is CASSFAGVGEQYF. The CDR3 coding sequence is TGTGCCAGCAGTTTTGCCGGGGTCGGCGAGCAGTACTTC.

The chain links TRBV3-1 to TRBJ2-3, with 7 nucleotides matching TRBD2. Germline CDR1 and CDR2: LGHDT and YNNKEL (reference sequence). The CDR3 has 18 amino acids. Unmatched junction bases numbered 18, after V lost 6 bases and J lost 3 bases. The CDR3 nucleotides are TGTGCCAGCAGGCAGACAGCGGGGAGAATTCTGGGGACAGATACGCAGTATTTT. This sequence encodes CASRQTAGRILGTDTQYF.

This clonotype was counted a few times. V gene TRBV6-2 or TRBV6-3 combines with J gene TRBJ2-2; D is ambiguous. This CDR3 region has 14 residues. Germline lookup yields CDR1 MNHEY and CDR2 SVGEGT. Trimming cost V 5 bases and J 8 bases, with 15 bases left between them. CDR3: CASSHWPSGGELFF. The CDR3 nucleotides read TGTGCCAGCAGTCATTGGCCCTCTGGAGGGGAGCTGTTTTTT.

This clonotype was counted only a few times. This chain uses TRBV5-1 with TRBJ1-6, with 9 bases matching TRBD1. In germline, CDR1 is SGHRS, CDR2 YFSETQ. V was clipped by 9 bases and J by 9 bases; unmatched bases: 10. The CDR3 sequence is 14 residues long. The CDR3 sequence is CATRTGEVGSPLHF. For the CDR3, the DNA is TGCGCCACCCGGACAGGGGAGGTTGGTTCACCCCTCCACTTT.

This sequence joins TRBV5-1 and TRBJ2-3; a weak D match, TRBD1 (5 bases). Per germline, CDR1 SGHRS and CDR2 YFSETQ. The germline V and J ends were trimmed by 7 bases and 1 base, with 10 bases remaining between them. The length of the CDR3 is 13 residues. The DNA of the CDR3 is TGCGCCAGCGGTGGGGCGGGCACAGATACGCAGTATTTT. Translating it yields CASGGAGTDTQYF.

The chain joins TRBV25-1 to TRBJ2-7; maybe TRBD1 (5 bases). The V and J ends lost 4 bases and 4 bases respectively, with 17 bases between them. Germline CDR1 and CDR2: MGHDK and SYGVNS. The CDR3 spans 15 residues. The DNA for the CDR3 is TGTGCCAGCAGTGGAACACTGGGGCGCAGGTACGAGCAGTACTTC. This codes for CASSGTLGRRYEQYF.

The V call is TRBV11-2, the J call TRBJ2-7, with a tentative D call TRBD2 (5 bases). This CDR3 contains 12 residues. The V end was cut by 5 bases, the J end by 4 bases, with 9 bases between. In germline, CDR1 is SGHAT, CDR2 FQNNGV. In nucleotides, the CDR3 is TGTGCCAGCAGCGGGGAGAAATACGAGCAGTACTTC. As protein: CASSGEKYEQYF.

CDR3 residues: CSAAPGGAEAFF. CDR3 nucleotide sequence: TGCAGTGCTGCCCCTGGGGGGGCCGAAGCTTTCTTT. The chain uses TRBV20-1 and TRBJ1-1; tentative D call: TRBD1 (6 bases). Trimming shortened V by 5 bases and J by 8 bases, and 15 bases separated the two germline ends. The CDR3 loop spans 12 amino acids. The germline V gene has CDR1 DFQATT and CDR2 SNEGSKA (reference sequence).

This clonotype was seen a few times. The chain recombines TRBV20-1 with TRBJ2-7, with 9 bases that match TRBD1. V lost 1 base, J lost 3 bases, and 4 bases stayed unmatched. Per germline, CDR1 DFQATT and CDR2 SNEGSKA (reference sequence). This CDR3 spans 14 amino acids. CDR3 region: CSARAPTGGYEQYF. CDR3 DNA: TGCAGTGCTAGAGCACCGACAGGGGGCTACGAGCAGTACTTC.

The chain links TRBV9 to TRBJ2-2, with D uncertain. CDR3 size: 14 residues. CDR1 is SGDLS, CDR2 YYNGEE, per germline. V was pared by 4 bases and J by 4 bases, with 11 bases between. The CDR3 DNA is TGTGCCAGCAGCTTCGGCTTAAGCACCGGGGAGCTGTTTTTT. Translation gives CASSFGLSTGELFF.

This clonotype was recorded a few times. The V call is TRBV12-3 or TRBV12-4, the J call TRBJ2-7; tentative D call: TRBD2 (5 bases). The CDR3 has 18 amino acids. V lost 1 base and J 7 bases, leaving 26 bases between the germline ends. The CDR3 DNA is TGTGCCAGCAGTTTAGAACAAGGTGGGCGGGTCAACTTGGGGGAGCAGTACTTC. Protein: CASSLEQGGRVNLGEQYF.

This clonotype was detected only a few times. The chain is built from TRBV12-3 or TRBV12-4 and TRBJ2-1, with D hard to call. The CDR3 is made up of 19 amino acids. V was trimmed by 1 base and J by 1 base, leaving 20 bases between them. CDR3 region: CASSLVHKLGSSSYNEQFF. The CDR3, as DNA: TGTGCCAGCAGTTTAGTTCACAAGCTGGGTAGCAGTTCCTACAATGAGCAGTTCTTC.

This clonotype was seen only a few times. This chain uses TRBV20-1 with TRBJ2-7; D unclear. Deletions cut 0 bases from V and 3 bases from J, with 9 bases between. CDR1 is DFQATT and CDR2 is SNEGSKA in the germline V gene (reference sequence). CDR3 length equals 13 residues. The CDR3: CSARDVDRYEQYF. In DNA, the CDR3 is TGCAGTGCTAGAGATGTAGACCGCTACGAGCAGTACTTC.